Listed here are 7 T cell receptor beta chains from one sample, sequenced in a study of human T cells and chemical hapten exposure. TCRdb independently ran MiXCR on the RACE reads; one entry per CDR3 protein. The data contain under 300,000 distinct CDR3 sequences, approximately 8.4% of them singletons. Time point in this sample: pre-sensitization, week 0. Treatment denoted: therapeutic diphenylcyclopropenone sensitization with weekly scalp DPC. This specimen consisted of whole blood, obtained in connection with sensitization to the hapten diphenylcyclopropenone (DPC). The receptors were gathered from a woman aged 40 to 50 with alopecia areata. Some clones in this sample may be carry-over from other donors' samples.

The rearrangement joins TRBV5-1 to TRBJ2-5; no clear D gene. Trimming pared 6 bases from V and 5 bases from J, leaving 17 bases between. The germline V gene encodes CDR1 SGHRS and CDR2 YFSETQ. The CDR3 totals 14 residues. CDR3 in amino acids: CASNPFDRAETQYF. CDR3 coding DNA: TGCGCCAGCAACCCCTTCGATCGGGCGGAGACCCAGTACTTC.

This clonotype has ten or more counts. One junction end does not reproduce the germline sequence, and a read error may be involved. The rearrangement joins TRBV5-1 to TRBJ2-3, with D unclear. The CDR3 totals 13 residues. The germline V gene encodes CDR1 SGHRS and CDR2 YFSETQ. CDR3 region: CASSQLGTDTQYF. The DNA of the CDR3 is TGTGCCAGCAGCCAACTTGGCACAGATACGCAGTATTTT.

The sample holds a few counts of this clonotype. This CDR3 reads CASSLSPGMASPLHF. The CDR3 nucleotides read TGTGCCAGCAGCTTATCCCCGGGGATGGCTTCACCCCTCCACTTT. The rearrangement joins TRBV7-2 to TRBJ1-6, with D hard to call. Germline V lookup: CDR1 SGHTA, CDR2 FQGNSA. The CDR3 spans 15 residues. Trimming took 2 bases from V and 9 from J, leaving 14 bases between them.

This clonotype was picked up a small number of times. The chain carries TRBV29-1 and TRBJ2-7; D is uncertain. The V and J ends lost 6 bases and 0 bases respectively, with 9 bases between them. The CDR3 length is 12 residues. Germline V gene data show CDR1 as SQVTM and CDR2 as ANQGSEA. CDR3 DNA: TGCAGCGTGTCGGGTTTCTCCTACGAGCAGTACTTC. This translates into CSVSGFSYEQYF.

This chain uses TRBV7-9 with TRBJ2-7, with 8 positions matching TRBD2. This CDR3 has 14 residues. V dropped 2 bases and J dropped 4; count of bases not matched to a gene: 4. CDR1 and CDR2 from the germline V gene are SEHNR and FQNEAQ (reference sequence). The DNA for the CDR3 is TGTGCCAGCAGCTTATCCGGGACTAGATACGAGCAGTACTTC. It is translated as CASSLSGTRYEQYF.

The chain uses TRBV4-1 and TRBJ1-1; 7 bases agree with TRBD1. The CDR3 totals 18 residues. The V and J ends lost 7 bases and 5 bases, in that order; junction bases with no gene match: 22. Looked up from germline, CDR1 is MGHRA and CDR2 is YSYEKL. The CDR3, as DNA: TGCGCCAGCACCCTCCGACCGGGACAGCCGACGGTAGGGACTGAAGCTTTCTTT. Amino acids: CASTLRPGQPTVGTEAFF.

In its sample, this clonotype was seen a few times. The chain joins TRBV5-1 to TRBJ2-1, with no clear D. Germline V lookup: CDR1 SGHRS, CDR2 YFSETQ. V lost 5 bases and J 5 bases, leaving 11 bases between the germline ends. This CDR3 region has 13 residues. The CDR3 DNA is TGCGCCAGCAGAACTAACCTCAACAATGAGCAGTTCTTC. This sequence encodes CASRTNLNNEQFF.